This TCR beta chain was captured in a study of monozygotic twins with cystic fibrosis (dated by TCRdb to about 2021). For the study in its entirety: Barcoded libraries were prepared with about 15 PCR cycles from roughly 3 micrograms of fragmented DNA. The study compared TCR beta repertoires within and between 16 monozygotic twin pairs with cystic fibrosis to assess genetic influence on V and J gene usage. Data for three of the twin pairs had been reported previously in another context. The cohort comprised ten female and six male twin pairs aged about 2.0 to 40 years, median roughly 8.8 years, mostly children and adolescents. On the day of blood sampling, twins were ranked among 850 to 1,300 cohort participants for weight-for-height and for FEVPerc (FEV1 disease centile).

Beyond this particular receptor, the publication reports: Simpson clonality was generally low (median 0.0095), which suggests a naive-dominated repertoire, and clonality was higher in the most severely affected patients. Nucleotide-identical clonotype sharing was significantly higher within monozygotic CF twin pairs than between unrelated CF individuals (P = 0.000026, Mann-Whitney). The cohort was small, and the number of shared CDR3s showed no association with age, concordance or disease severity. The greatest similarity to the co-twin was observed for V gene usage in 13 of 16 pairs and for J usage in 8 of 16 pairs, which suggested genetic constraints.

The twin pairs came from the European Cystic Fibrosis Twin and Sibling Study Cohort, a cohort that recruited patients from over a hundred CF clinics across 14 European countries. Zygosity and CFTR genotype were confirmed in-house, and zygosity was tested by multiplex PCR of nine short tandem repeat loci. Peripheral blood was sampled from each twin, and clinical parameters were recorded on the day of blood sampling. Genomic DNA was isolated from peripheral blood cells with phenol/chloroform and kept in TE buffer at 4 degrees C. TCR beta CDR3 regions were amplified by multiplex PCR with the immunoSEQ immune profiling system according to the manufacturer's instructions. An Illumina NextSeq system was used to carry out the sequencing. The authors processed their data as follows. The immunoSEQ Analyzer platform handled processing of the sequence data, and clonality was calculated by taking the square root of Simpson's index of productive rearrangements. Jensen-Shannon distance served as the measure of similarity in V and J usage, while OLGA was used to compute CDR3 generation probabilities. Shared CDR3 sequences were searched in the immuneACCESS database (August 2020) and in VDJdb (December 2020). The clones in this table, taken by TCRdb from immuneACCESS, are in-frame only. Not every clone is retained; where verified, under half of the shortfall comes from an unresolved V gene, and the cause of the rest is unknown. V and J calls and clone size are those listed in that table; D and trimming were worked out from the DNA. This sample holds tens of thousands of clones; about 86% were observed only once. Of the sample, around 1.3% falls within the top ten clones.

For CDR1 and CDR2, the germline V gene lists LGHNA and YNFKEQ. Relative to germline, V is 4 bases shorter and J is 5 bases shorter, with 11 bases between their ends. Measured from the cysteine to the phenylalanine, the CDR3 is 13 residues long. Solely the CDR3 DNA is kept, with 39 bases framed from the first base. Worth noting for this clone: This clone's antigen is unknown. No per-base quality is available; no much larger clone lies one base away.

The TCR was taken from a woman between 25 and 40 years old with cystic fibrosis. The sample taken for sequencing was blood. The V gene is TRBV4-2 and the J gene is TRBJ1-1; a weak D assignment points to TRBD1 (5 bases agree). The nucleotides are TGTGCCAGCAGCCCACGGGGCTCGACTGAAGCTTTCTTT. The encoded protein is CASSPRGSTEAFF.